Below are 29 T cell receptor beta chains sequenced from a single sample in a study of Graves' ophthalmopathy and Graves' hyperthyroidism. Using RNA transcripts, the TCR beta CDR3 regions were amplified. Investigators did first-round RT-PCR with HTBI primers, then second-round multiplex PCR. TCRdb redid the calling of the multiplex PCR reads with MiXCR, one entry per CDR3 protein. Among 200,000 to 300,000 distinct CDR3 sequences, about 46% were seen once, and the ten largest hold 40% to 55%. The sequenced sample consisted of peripheral blood. The receptors here all came from an adult man with Graves' ophthalmopathy.

This clonotype was seen a few times. The V call is TRBV6-5, the J call TRBJ1-2; 10 bases match TRBD1. Looked up from germline, CDR1 is MNHEY and CDR2 is SVGAGI. V was pared by 10 bases and J by 5 bases, with 10 bases of the junction left unmatched. The CDR3 sequence is 14 residues long. The CDR3 loop reads CATRTGGGVYGYTF. DNA for the CDR3: TGTGCCACCCGGACAGGGGGTGGGGTATATGGCTACACCTTC.

This clonotype was seen once. The chain carries TRBV7-2 and TRBJ1-5, with 7 bases fitting TRBD1. The CDR3 length is 16 residues. V was pared by 0 bases and J by 7 bases, with 9 bases of the junction left unmatched. Germline-derived CDR1 and CDR2 are SGHTA and FQGNSA. CDR3 amino acids: CASSLAPGGAGQPQHF. As DNA, the CDR3 is TGTGCCAGCAGCTTAGCCCCAGGGGGGGCCGGGCAGCCCCAGCATTTT.

This clonotype was seen only a few times. This chain links TRBV5-1 with TRBJ1-1; maybe TRBD1 (6 bases). CDR3 length equals 14 residues. The V end was cut by 0 bases, the J end by 4 bases, with 10 bases between. Germline CDR1 and CDR2: SGHRS and YFSETQ. This CDR3 reads CASSLEGGITEAFF. The CDR3 coding sequence is TGCGCCAGCAGCTTGGAGGGGGGGATCACTGAAGCTTTCTTT.

There are a few counts of this clonotype. The chain carries TRBV7-8 and TRBJ2-5; the D call may be TRBD1 or TRBD2 (5 bases each). Trimming pared 5 bases from V and 3 bases from J, leaving 22 bases between. Germline V lookup: CDR1 SGHVS, CDR2 FQNEAQ. The CDR3 contains 17 residues. The CDR3 spells CASSRSLGTLSEETQYF. DNA for the CDR3: TGTGCCAGCAGCCGCAGTCTCGGGACCCTCTCCGAAGAGACCCAGTACTTC.

The chain has TRBV7-8 and TRBJ2-7; D not resolved. This CDR3 comprises 14 residues. V lost 0 bases and J 4 bases, leaving 10 bases between the germline ends. The germline CDR1 and CDR2 sequences are SGHVS and FQNEAQ. The CDR3 loop reads CASSLALDTYEQYF. The CDR3 DNA is TGTGCCAGCAGCTTAGCCTTGGATACTTACGAGCAGTACTTC.

The chain is built from TRBV10-2 and TRBJ2-7; 8 nucleotides agree with TRBD2. Trimming at V came to 3 bases and at J to 5 bases, leaving 12 bases not matched to a gene. The CDR3 is 16 residues long. Germline CDR1 WSHSY, CDR2 SAAADI. The CDR3, as DNA: TGCGCCAGCAGTGACGAGCGGGGGTTTCGGTTGGACGAGCAGTACTTC. The encoded protein is CASSDERGFRLDEQYF.

In its sample, this clonotype was seen a few times. V and J are TRBV29-1 and TRBJ1-1; D is ambiguous. Germline V gene lookup returns CDR1 SQVTM and CDR2 ANQGSEA. V was cut by 4 bases and J by 6 bases, with 9 bases left in between. The CDR3 runs to 11 residues. The CDR3 sequence is CSVVRLPEAFF. CDR3 nucleotides: TGCAGCGTTGTAAGACTCCCTGAAGCTTTCTTT.

The gene calls are TRBV18 and TRBJ2-5; D may be TRBD1 or TRBD2 (7 bases each). The ends were cut back, 6 bases at V and 5 bases at J, with 19 bases in the middle. This CDR3 has 15 amino acids. Per germline, CDR1 KGHSH and CDR2 LQKENI. The CDR3 DNA reads as TGTGCCAGCTCGCCGCGGGGGACAGAAAGGGAGACCCAGTACTTC. Its translation is CASSPRGTERETQYF.

The chain combines TRBV15 with TRBJ2-7; 8 positions match TRBD1. CDR1 is LNHNV and CDR2 is YYDKDF in the germline V gene (reference sequence). This CDR3 has 18 amino acids. Trimming cost V 4 bases and J 5 bases; bases outside gene matches: 19. DNA of the CDR3: TGTGCCACCAGCACTAGATTTGAGGGACAGGCCGGCGTAGACGAGCAGTACTTC. The encoded protein is CATSTRFEGQAGVDEQYF.

This clonotype showed up just a few times. This chain joins TRBV9 and TRBJ2-7; D is possibly TRBD2 (5 bases). V was cut by 5 bases and J by 5 bases, with 20 bases left in between. This CDR3 region has 15 residues. The germline CDR1 and CDR2 sequences are SGDLS and YYNGEE. CDR3 loop: CASSYAGLMKNEQYF. CDR3 bases: TGTGCCAGCAGTTACGCGGGCCTTATGAAGAACGAGCAGTACTTC.

This clonotype was seen at least ten times. The chain recombines TRBV29-1 with TRBJ2-7; D is perhaps TRBD1 (6 bases). Trimming stripped 1 base from V and 5 bases from J, with 12 bases between. Germline loops: CDR1 SQVTM, CDR2 ANQGSEA. The CDR3 is 13 residues long. The CDR3 DNA follows: TGCAGCGTTGAAGGCGATGGGGGCCACGAGCAGTACTTC. Protein product: CSVEGDGGHEQYF.

The chain couples TRBV7-3 to TRBJ1-2, with unresolved D. The CDR3 contains 15 residues. V lost 2 bases and J lost 1, with 11 bases in between. Germline lookup yields CDR1 SGHTA and CDR2 FQGTGA. The CDR3 is CASSLSPTDNYGYTF. CDR3 sequence (DNA): TGTGCCAGCAGCTTATCTCCGACGGATAACTATGGCTACACCTTC.

This clonotype was detected a few times. The rearrangement joins TRBV9 to TRBJ2-7; the match to TRBD1 covers 8 bases. J was trimmed by 3 bases and V by 4 bases; bases with no gene match: 12. Germline V gene lookup returns CDR1 SGDLS and CDR2 YYNGEE. The CDR3 is 16 residues long. CDR3 bases: TGTGCCAGCAGCCCCGACGGACAGGGCGCCCTCTACGAGCAGTACTTC. This codes for CASSPDGQGALYEQYF.

The chain uses TRBV10-1 and TRBJ1-1; possible D gene TRBD1, 5 bases. V lost 0 bases and J lost 0, with 20 bases in between. Germline V gene lookup returns CDR1 WNHNN and CDR2 SYGVQD (reference sequence). This CDR3 region has 19 residues. CDR3 region: CASSESAGTVGRMNTEAFF. CDR3 DNA: TGCGCCAGCAGTGAGTCTGCCGGGACGGTGGGCCGCATGAACACTGAAGCTTTCTTT.

Comment on this clonotype: One end of the junction fails to match germline, which may point to a read error. The J gene is TRBJ2-7, the V gene TRBV10-3; possibly TRBD1 for D (6 bases). This CDR3 region has 15 residues. The germline CDR1 and CDR2 sequences are ENHRY and SYGVKD. CDR3 sequence: CASSPQGMGPYEQYF. The CDR3 DNA reads TGTGCCAGCAGTCCACAGGGAATGGGGCCCTACGAGCAGTACTTC.

This clonotype has ten or more counts. The V call is TRBV24-1, the J call TRBJ1-2; D might be TRBD1 (5 bases). The CDR3 length is 15 residues. Germline CDR1 KGHDR, CDR2 SFDVKD. V was shortened by 3 bases and J by 0 bases, with 10 bases between the two germline ends. This CDR3 is CATSDPGTANYGYTF. The CDR3, as DNA: TGTGCCACCAGTGATCCAGGGACGGCTAACTATGGCTACACCTTC.

This clonotype was detected only a few times. V and J are TRBV2 and TRBJ1-2; D uncertain. The germline V and J ends were trimmed by 11 bases and 5 bases, with 18 bases remaining between them. The length of the CDR3 is 13 residues. Germline CDR1 is SNHLY and CDR2 is FYNNEI. CDR3 DNA sequence: TGTGCCGGTCAAAGCTTCGGAACTTATGGCTACACCTTC. Translation gives CAGQSFGTYGYTF.

As concerns this clonotype: A much more abundant neighbour one base away suggests this may be a read error. The chain recombines TRBV24-1 with TRBJ1-2; D uncertain. The CDR3 totals 14 residues. In germline, CDR1 is KGHDR, CDR2 SFDVKD. Here the CDR3 reads CATSDLWQNYGYAF. The CDR3 coding sequence is TGTGCCACCAGTGATTTATGGCAGAACTATGGCTACGCCTTC.

V and J are TRBV7-3 and TRBJ2-2, with 8 bases that match TRBD2. J lost 0 bases, V lost 5 bases, and 2 bases had no gene match. The CDR3 is 15 amino acids. CDR1 SGHTA and CDR2 FQGTGA come from the germline V gene. This CDR3 reads CASSPGRANTGELFF. The CDR3 DNA reads as TGTGCCAGCAGCCCCGGGAGGGCGAACACCGGGGAGCTGTTTTTT.

This chain uses TRBV20-1 with TRBJ2-7, with D tentatively TRBD1 or TRBD2 (6 bases each). The CDR3 sequence is 17 residues long. From germline, CDR1 is DFQATT and CDR2 SNEGSKA (reference sequence). The V end was cut by 6 bases, the J end by 2 bases, with 26 bases between. The CDR3 loop is CSASSSRGSRGAYEQYF. The CDR3 nucleotides are TGCAGTGCCAGTTCTTCTCGAGGTTCGAGGGGGGCCTACGAGCAGTACTTC.

The chain employs TRBV20-1 and TRBJ1-2; TRBD1 matches 9 bases. The CDR3 is 15 residues long. CDR1 and CDR2 from the germline V gene are DFQATT and SNEGSKA (reference sequence). J lost 7 bases, V lost 1 base, and 10 bases had no gene match. DNA of the CDR3: TGCAGTGCTAGAGTTACGGGACAGGGAATACTTGGCTACACCTTC. It yields the protein CSARVTGQGILGYTF.

The V gene is TRBV24-1, the J gene TRBJ1-6; D is undetermined. Germline CDR1 and CDR2: KGHDR and SFDVKD. The length of the CDR3 is 15 residues. Trimming pared 2 bases from V and 7 bases from J, leaving 11 bases between. In nucleotides, the CDR3 is TGTGCCACCAGTGATTCAACGACGGAGAATTCACCCCTCCACTTT. As protein: CATSDSTTENSPLHF.

On this clonotype: One junction end disagrees with the germline gene, perhaps due to a read error. The chain joins TRBV29-1 to TRBJ1-2; possible D gene TRBD1, 5 bases. The germline V gene has CDR1 SQVTM and CDR2 ANQGSEA. The CDR3 is 15 amino acids. CDR3 sequence (DNA): TGCAGCGGAGACAGATTGGCCTCAGGGAACTATGGCTACATCTTC. It is translated as CSGDRLASGNYGYIF.

To note about this clonotype: A read error may be the cause here, since a much bigger clone is one base away. V gene TRBV20-1 combines with J gene TRBJ1-1; unclear D gene. The CDR3 has 12 residues. CDR1 is DFQATT, CDR2 SNEGSKA, per germline (reference sequence). V was shortened by 2 bases and J by 7 bases, with 11 bases between the two germline ends. The CDR3 DNA follows: TGCAGTGCTAGAAGGGTAGTCGGTGAAGCTTTCTTT. Encoded protein: CSARRVVGEAFF.

The chain couples TRBV7-9 to TRBJ1-6; TRBD1 might be the D (6 bases). Germline CDR1 and CDR2: SEHNR and FQNEAQ (reference sequence). The CDR3 runs to 14 residues. V dropped 2 bases and J dropped 7 bases, with 9 bases sitting between them. As DNA, the CDR3 is TGTGCCAGCAGCTTAAGTCAGGGGAATTCACCCCTCCACTTT. Its protein is CASSLSQGNSPLHF.

This chain connects TRBV3-1 to TRBJ2-5, with a weak D call TRBD2 (6 bases). The length of the CDR3 is 16 residues. The V and J ends lost 4 bases and 0 bases respectively, with 15 bases between them. Germline-derived CDR1 and CDR2 are LGHDT and YNNKEL (reference sequence). DNA of the CDR3: TGTGCCAGCAGCCCGAGACTAGGGATGTACCAAGAGACCCAGTACTTC. Its translation: CASSPRLGMYQETQYF.

This clonotype was recorded many times. This chain connects TRBV10-3 to TRBJ1-1; D is undetermined. V lost 7 bases and J lost 1, with 10 bases in between. The CDR3 consists of 13 residues. Germline CDR1 and CDR2: ENHRY and SYGVKD. CDR3 sequence: CAITNSPNTEAFF. In DNA form, the CDR3 reads TGTGCCATCACAAACAGCCCGAACACTGAAGCTTTCTTT.

The V and J genes are TRBV7-2 and TRBJ1-1, with D unclear. The CDR3 is 14 amino acids. Trimming pared 1 base from V and 10 bases from J, leaving 16 bases between. Germline CDR1 is SGHTA and CDR2 is FQGNSA. The chain's CDR3 is CASSLDRAAGPAFF. The CDR3 nucleotides are TGTGCCAGCAGCTTAGATCGGGCGGCAGGCCCAGCTTTCTTT. The full variable domain, its missing parts supplied by reference TRBV7-2 and TRBJ1-1, is GAGVSQSPSNKVTEKGKDVELRCDPISGHTALYWYRQSLGQGLEFLIYFQGNSAPDKSGLPSDRFSAERTGGSVSTLTIQRTQQEDSAVYLCASSLDRAAGPAFFGQGTRLTVV.

J is TRBJ2-5 and V is TRBV5-1; 10 nucleotides line up with TRBD1. The CDR3 runs 14 residues. Trimming cost V 3 bases and J 11 bases; bases outside gene matches: 10. Germline V gene data show CDR1 as SGHRS and CDR2 as YFSETQ. CDR3 DNA sequence: TGCGCCAGCAGCTCACGGGACAGGGGTGGAGAGCAGTACTTC. Protein product: CASSSRDRGGEQYF.